The rows below give T cell receptor beta chains drawn from one sample of a study of blood T cell repertoires in COVID-19. Sequenced by immunoSEQ multiplex PCR; TCRdb stores in-frame clones only, minus some. The table records roughly 150,000 clones, more than 65% of them present only once. Specimen: peripheral blood. The origin of the receptors is a man between 65 and 85 years old with active or convalescent COVID-19. Each CDR3 is given with its conserved first and last residue. D genes are given only for firm matches. Clone size appears in some rows only: once, few, many, or a class for an expanded clone.

d_gene: TRBD1; v_gene: TRBV5-1; j_gene: TRBJ2-5; abundance: -; len: 14; CDR3aa: CASSLTTGEETQYF; CDR3nt: TGCGCCAGCAGCTTGACGACAGGGGAAGAGACCCAGTACTTC
d_gene: -; v_gene: TRBV4-1; j_gene: TRBJ1-6; abundance: -; len: 16; CDR3aa: CASSPEGVRPNSPLHF; CDR3nt: TGCGCCAGCAGCCCAGAAGGGGTCAGGCCGAATTCACCCCTCCACTTT
d_gene: -; v_gene: TRBV5-1; j_gene: TRBJ1-1; abundance: -; len: 14; CDR3aa: CASSLGPRQSEAFF; CDR3nt: TGCGCCAGCAGCTTGGGACCTAGACAGAGTGAAGCTTTCTTT
d_gene: -; v_gene: TRBV6-1; j_gene: TRBJ1-2; abundance: -; len: 15; CDR3aa: CASSELLKEDYGYTF; CDR3nt: TGTGCCAGCAGTGAATTACTGAAGGAGGACTATGGCTACACCTTC
d_gene: TRBD1; v_gene: TRBV7-9; j_gene: TRBJ2-4; abundance: -; len: 17; CDR3aa: CASSLRQGAGVKNIQYF; CDR3nt: TGTGCCAGCAGCTTACGACAGGGGGCAGGGGTCAAAAACATTCAGTACTTC
d_gene: -; v_gene: TRBV5-1; j_gene: TRBJ2-5; abundance: -; len: 17; CDR3aa: CASSLGGPGRGQETQYF; CDR3nt: TGCGCCAGCAGCTTGGGAGGCCCAGGGCGGGGCCAAGAGACCCAGTACTTC
d_gene: TRBD1; v_gene: TRBV9; j_gene: TRBJ1-5; abundance: once; len: 15; CDR3aa: CASSPQGELNQPQHF; CDR3nt: TGTGCCAGCAGCCCACAGGGGGAACTAAATCAGCCCCAGCATTTT
d_gene: -; v_gene: TRBV5-1; j_gene: TRBJ1-4; abundance: -; len: 15; CDR3aa: CASSWSGGLNEKLFF; CDR3nt: TGCGCCAGCAGCTGGAGCGGGGGACTTAATGAAAAACTGTTTTTT
d_gene: -; v_gene: TRBV18; j_gene: TRBJ1-5; abundance: -; len: 14; CDR3aa: CASSPYSQGQPQHF; CDR3nt: TGTGCCAGCTCACCATACAGCCAGGGTCAGCCCCAGCATTTT
d_gene: -; v_gene: TRBV18; j_gene: TRBJ1-1; abundance: -; len: 15; CDR3aa: CASSPAGGRYTEAFF; CDR3nt: TGTGCCAGCTCGCCCGCCGGGGGGAGGTACACTGAAGCTTTCTTT
d_gene: -; v_gene: TRBV10-1; j_gene: TRBJ2-7; abundance: -; len: 12; CDR3aa: CASSESSGREYF; CDR3nt: TGCGCCAGCAGTGAGTCGAGTGGGCGAGAGTACTTC
d_gene: -; v_gene: TRBV28; j_gene: TRBJ1-6; abundance: -; len: 16; CDR3aa: CASSFPVEGNNSPLHF; CDR3nt: TGTGCCAGCAGTTTCCCGGTGGAGGGCAATAATTCACCCCTCCACTTT
d_gene: TRBD1; v_gene: TRBV9; j_gene: TRBJ2-5; abundance: -; len: 15; CDR3aa: CASSVAWDRKFTQYF; CDR3nt: TGTGCCAGCAGCGTAGCTTGGGACAGGAAGTTCACCCAGTACTTC
d_gene: TRBD1; v_gene: TRBV30; j_gene: TRBJ1-2; abundance: -; len: 15; CDR3aa: CAWGRRTGGNYGYTF; CDR3nt: TGTGCCTGGGGCCGTCGTACAGGGGGTAACTATGGCTACACCTTC
d_gene: -; v_gene: TRBV30; j_gene: TRBJ2-2; abundance: -; len: 13; CDR3aa: CAWSKSGTGELFF; CDR3nt: TGTGCCTGGAGTAAGTCGGGTACCGGGGAGCTGTTTTTT
d_gene: TRBD1; v_gene: TRBV4-1; j_gene: TRBJ1-5; abundance: -; len: 17; CDR3aa: CASSQGVRQGFDQPQHF; CDR3nt: TGCGCCAGCAGCCAAGGAGTGAGACAGGGCTTTGATCAGCCCCAGCATTTT
d_gene: -; v_gene: TRBV5-1; j_gene: TRBJ1-5; abundance: few; len: 15; CDR3aa: CASSLYGEGNQPQHF; CDR3nt: TGCGCCAGCAGCTTGTATGGGGAGGGTAATCAGCCCCAGCATTTT
d_gene: -; v_gene: TRBV6-1; j_gene: TRBJ1-5; abundance: once; len: 14; CDR3aa: CASSEGVDSRPQHF; CDR3nt: TGTGCCAGCAGTGAAGGAGTGGACTCAAGGCCCCAGCATTTT
d_gene: -; v_gene: TRBV6-2/TRBV6-3; j_gene: TRBJ1-1; abundance: -; len: 13; CDR3aa: CASSYEWNTEAFF; CDR3nt: TGTGCCAGCAGTTACGAGTGGAACACTGAAGCTTTCTTT
d_gene: -; v_gene: TRBV19; j_gene: TRBJ2-6; abundance: -; len: 17; CDR3aa: CASSIPPRGSGANVLTF; CDR3nt: TGTGCCAGTAGTATCCCCCCTCGGGGCTCTGGGGCCAACGTCCTGACTTTC
d_gene: TRBD1; v_gene: TRBV2; j_gene: TRBJ1-6; abundance: few; len: 14; CDR3aa: CARTGQGRNSPLHF; CDR3nt: TGTGCCAGGACGGGACAGGGAAGAAATTCACCCCTCCACTTT
d_gene: -; v_gene: TRBV7-9; j_gene: TRBJ1-4; abundance: -; len: 14; CDR3aa: CASSPPRGNEKLFF; CDR3nt: TGTGCCAGCAGCCCGCCCCGGGGTAATGAAAAACTGTTTTTT
d_gene: TRBD1; v_gene: TRBV10-3; j_gene: TRBJ1-1; abundance: few; len: 14; CDR3aa: CAIRRQGEATEAFF; CDR3nt: TGTGCCATCAGGCGACAGGGAGAGGCCACTGAAGCTTTCTTT
d_gene: TRBD1; v_gene: TRBV27; j_gene: TRBJ1-5; abundance: -; len: 16; CDR3aa: CASSLQGTGGSQPQHF; CDR3nt: TGTGCCAGCAGTTTACAAGGGACAGGGGGGAGTCAGCCCCAGCATTTT
d_gene: TRBD2; v_gene: TRBV28; j_gene: TRBJ2-1; abundance: -; len: 15; CDR3aa: CASSSGLAGYNEQFF; CDR3nt: TGTGCCAGCAGTTCGGGACTAGCGGGGTACAATGAGCAGTTCTTC
d_gene: -; v_gene: TRBV7-2; j_gene: TRBJ1-6; abundance: -; len: 16; CDR3aa: CASSLGTAINNSPLHF; CDR3nt: TGTGCCAGCAGCTTAGGGACAGCAATTAATAATTCACCCCTCCACTTT
d_gene: -; v_gene: TRBV12-3/TRBV12-4; j_gene: TRBJ1-2; abundance: -; len: 13; CDR3aa: CASSFRRNYGYTF; CDR3nt: TGTGCCAGCAGTTTTCGGAGAAACTATGGCTACACCTTC
d_gene: TRBD2; v_gene: TRBV12-5; j_gene: TRBJ2-3; abundance: -; len: 16; CDR3aa: CASGPGGGGSADTQYF; CDR3nt: TGTGCTAGTGGTCCGGGTGGCGGGGGGTCCGCAGATACGCAGTATTTT
d_gene: -; v_gene: TRBV7-8; j_gene: TRBJ1-3; abundance: -; len: 15; CDR3aa: CASSLGGSSGNTIYF; CDR3nt: TGTGCCAGCAGCTTAGGAGGAAGCTCTGGAAACACCATATATTTT
d_gene: TRBD1; v_gene: TRBV28; j_gene: TRBJ1-1; abundance: -; len: 14; CDR3aa: CASSPTGRNTEAFF; CDR3nt: TGTGCCAGCAGTCCGACAGGGCGGAACACTGAAGCTTTCTTT
d_gene: -; v_gene: TRBV28; j_gene: TRBJ1-2; abundance: -; len: 14; CDR3aa: CASSLSRKNYGYTF; CDR3nt: TGTGCCAGCAGTTTGTCGAGGAAAAACTATGGCTACACCTTC
d_gene: -; v_gene: TRBV5-1; j_gene: TRBJ1-2; abundance: -; len: 17; CDR3aa: CASSFGTSPLQNYGYTF; CDR3nt: TGCGCCAGCAGCTTTGGGACATCTCCACTTCAAAACTATGGCTACACCTTC
d_gene: -; v_gene: TRBV7-5; j_gene: TRBJ2-7; abundance: -; len: 16; CDR3aa: CARSPGPASGSFPYSF; CDR3nt: TGTGCCAGAAGCCCCGGGCCGGCTAGCGGGAGTTTCCCCTATTCCTTC
d_gene: -; v_gene: TRBV3-1/TRBV3-2; j_gene: TRBJ1-2; abundance: -; len: 15; CDR3aa: CASSQDAQGSGGYTF; CDR3nt: TGTGCCAGCAGCCAAGACGCCCAGGGTAGTGGTGGCTACACCTTC
d_gene: -; v_gene: TRBV19; j_gene: TRBJ2-2; abundance: -; len: 13; CDR3aa: CASSTRHSGELFF; CDR3nt: TGTGCCAGTAGTACCCGACATTCCGGGGAGCTGTTTTTT
d_gene: TRBD2; v_gene: TRBV4-2; j_gene: TRBJ2-5; abundance: -; len: 16; CDR3aa: CASSQASTSGQETQYF; CDR3nt: TGTGCCAGCAGCCAAGCTTCGACTAGCGGACAAGAGACCCAGTACTTC
d_gene: TRBD1; v_gene: TRBV7-9; j_gene: TRBJ1-6; abundance: -; len: 14; CDR3aa: CASSQTGSESPLHF; CDR3nt: TGTGCCAGCAGCCAGACAGGGAGTGAGTCACCCCTCCACTTT
d_gene: -; v_gene: TRBV7-6; j_gene: TRBJ2-2; abundance: -; len: 13; CDR3aa: CASSPSSSGELFF; CDR3nt: TGTGCCAGCAGCCCCTCGTCGAGTGGGGAGCTGTTTTTT
d_gene: -; v_gene: TRBV10-3; j_gene: TRBJ1-4; abundance: -; len: 13; CDR3aa: CATTPQQNEKLFF; CDR3nt: TGTGCCACAACGCCACAGCAGAATGAAAAACTGTTTTTT
d_gene: TRBD2; v_gene: TRBV18; j_gene: TRBJ2-7; abundance: -; len: 13; CDR3aa: CASSPRGGHEQYF; CDR3nt: TGTGCCAGCTCCCCTCGGGGAGGGCACGAGCAGTACTTC
d_gene: TRBD2; v_gene: TRBV30; j_gene: TRBJ2-7; abundance: few; len: 13; CDR3aa: CAWRQGLAGEQYF; CDR3nt: TGTGCCTGGAGGCAGGGACTAGCGGGCGAGCAGTACTTC
d_gene: -; v_gene: TRBV19; j_gene: TRBJ2-1; abundance: -; len: 17; CDR3aa: CASSTLGEASSYNEQFF; CDR3nt: TGTGCCAGTAGTACCCTAGGGGAGGCCAGCTCCTACAATGAGCAGTTCTTC
d_gene: TRBD1; v_gene: TRBV4-1; j_gene: TRBJ2-2; abundance: -; len: 14; CDR3aa: CASSPGQDTGELFF; CDR3nt: TGCGCCAGCAGCCCGGGACAGGACACCGGGGAGCTGTTTTTT
d_gene: -; v_gene: TRBV7-3; j_gene: TRBJ1-1; abundance: -; len: 13; CDR3aa: CASSLSVNTEAFF; CDR3nt: TGTGCCAGCAGCTTAAGCGTGAACACTGAAGCTTTCTTT
d_gene: TRBD1; v_gene: TRBV30; j_gene: TRBJ1-4; abundance: once; len: 15; CDR3aa: CAWSPPGQKNEKLFF; CDR3nt: TGTGCCTGGAGTCCCCCGGGACAGAAGAATGAAAAACTGTTTTTT
d_gene: TRBD2; v_gene: TRBV28; j_gene: TRBJ2-7; abundance: -; len: 14; CDR3aa: CASAPGGSSYEQYF; CDR3nt: TGTGCCAGCGCCCCCGGCGGGAGCTCCTACGAGCAGTACTTC
d_gene: -; v_gene: TRBV5-1; j_gene: TRBJ1-5; abundance: -; len: 13; CDR3aa: CASSRWGEQPQHF; CDR3nt: TGCGCCAGCTCACGATGGGGAGAACAGCCCCAGCATTTT
d_gene: TRBD1; v_gene: TRBV5-4; j_gene: TRBJ1-2; abundance: -; len: 16; CDR3aa: CASSPSQDRVNYGYTF; CDR3nt: TGTGCCAGCAGCCCGAGTCAGGACAGGGTCAACTATGGCTACACCTTC
d_gene: TRBD1; v_gene: TRBV27; j_gene: TRBJ2-6; abundance: -; len: 18; CDR3aa: CASSTRTGGNPGANVLTF; CDR3nt: TGTGCCAGCAGTACCAGGACAGGGGGCAACCCTGGGGCCAACGTCCTGACTTTC